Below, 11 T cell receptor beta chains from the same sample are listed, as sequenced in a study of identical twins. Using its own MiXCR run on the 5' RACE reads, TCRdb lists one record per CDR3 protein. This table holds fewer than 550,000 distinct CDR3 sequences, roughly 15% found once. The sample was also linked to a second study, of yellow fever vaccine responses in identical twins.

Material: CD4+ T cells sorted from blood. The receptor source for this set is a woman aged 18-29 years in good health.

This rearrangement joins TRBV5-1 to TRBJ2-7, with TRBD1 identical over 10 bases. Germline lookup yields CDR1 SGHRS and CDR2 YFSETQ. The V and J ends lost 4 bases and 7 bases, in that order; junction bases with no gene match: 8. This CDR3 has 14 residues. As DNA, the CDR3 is TGCGCCAGCAGCCTCGGGACAGGGGCGAAGGAGCAGTACGTC. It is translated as CASSLGTGAKEQYV.

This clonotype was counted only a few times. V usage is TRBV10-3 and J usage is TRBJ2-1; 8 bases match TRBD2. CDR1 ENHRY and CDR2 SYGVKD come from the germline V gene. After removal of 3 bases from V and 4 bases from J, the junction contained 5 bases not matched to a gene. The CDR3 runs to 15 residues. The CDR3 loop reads CAISEGLALYNEQFF. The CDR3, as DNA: TGTGCCATCAGTGAAGGACTAGCTTTGTACAATGAGCAGTTCTTC.

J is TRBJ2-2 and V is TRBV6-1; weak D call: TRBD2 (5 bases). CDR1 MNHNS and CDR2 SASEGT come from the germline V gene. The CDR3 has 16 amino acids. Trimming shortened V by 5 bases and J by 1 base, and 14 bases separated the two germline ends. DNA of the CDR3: TGTGCCAGCAGTCAGCCGAGGGAGAAGAACACCGGGGAGCTGTTTTTT. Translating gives CASSQPREKNTGELFF.

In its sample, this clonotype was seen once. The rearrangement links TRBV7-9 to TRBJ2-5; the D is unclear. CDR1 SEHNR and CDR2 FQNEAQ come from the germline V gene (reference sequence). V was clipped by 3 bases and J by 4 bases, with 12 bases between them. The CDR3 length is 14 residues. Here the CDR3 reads CASSFRAERETQYF. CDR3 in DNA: TGTGCCAGCAGCTTCCGGGCAGAAAGAGAGACCCAGTACTTC.

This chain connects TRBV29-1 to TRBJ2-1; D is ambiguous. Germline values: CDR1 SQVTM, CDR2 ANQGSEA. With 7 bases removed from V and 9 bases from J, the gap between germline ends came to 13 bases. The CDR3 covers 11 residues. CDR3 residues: CSGTRNTEQFF. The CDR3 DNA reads TGCAGCGGAACTCGGAACACTGAGCAGTTCTTC.

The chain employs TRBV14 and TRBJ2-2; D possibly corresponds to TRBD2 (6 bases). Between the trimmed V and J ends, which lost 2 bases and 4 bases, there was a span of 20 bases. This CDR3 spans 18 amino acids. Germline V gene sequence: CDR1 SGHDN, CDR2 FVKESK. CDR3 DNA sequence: TGTGCCAGCAGCCAACGACGATTTGGCGGGATCAGCACCGGGGAGCTGTTTTTT. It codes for CASSQRRFGGISTGELFF.

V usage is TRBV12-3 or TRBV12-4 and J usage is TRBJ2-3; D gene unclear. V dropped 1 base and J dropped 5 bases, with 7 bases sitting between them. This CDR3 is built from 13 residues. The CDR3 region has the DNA TGTGCCAGCAGTTTAGGTAGGCTAGATACGCAGTATTTT. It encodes CASSLGRLDTQYF.

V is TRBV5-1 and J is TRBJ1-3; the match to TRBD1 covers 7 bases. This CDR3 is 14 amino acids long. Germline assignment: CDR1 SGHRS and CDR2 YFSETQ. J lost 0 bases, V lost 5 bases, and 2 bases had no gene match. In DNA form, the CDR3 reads TGCGCCAGCAGAGGGACAGTCTCTGGAAACACCATATATTTT. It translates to CASRGTVSGNTIYF.

The CDR3 here is CASSGLGGQPQHF. The CDR3 DNA follows: TGTGCCAGCAGCGGCCTCGGGGGCCAGCCCCAGCATTTT. J is TRBJ1-5 and V is TRBV2; a possible D gene is TRBD1 (6 bases). The germline gives CDR1 SNHLY, CDR2 FYNNEI. This CDR3 has 13 residues. V gave up 6 bases and J gave up 7 bases, with 13 bases separating them.

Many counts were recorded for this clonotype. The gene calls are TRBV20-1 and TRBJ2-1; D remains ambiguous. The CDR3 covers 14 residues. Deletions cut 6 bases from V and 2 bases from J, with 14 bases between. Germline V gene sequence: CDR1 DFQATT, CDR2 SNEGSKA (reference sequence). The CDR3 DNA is TGCAGTGCAAGAAATACGTTTGCCTACAATGAGCAGTTCTTC. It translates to CSARNTFAYNEQFF.

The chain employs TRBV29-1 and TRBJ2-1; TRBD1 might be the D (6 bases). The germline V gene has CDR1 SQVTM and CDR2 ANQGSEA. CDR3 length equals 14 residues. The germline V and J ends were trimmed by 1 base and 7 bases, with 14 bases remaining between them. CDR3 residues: CSVEARTGLNEQFF. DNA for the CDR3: TGCAGCGTTGAAGCCCGAACAGGGTTGAATGAGCAGTTCTTC.